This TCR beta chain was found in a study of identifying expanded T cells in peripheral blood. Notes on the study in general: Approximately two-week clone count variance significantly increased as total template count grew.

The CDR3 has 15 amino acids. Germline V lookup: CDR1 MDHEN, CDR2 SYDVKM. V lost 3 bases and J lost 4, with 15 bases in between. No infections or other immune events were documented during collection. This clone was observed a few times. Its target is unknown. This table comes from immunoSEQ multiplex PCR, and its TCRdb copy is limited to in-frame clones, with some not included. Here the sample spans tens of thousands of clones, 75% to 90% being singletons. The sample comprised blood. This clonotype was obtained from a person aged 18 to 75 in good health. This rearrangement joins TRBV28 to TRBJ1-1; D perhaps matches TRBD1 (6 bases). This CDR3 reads CASSFQSGAITEAFF. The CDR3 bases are TGTGCCAGCAGTTTTCAGTCAGGGGCCATCACTGAAGCTTTCTTT.